This T cell receptor (beta chain) was sequenced in a study of T cell repertoires in urothelial bladder cancer (dated by TCRdb to between 2018 and 2020). About the study as a whole: Of the approximately 12 resected lesions, three were clinical stage cT0, three were cTa, three were cT1 and three were cT2 or greater. The study compared clonality of the TCR repertoire in bladder tumors against clonality in benign bladder inflammation. Roughly 11 patients with bladder lesions undergoing transurethral resection were identified prospectively. About eleven resected bladder lesions, consisting of urothelial carcinoma (UC+) and benign (UC-) specimens, were examined. Study-level results and caveats: The median percentage of tumor infiltrating lymphocytes was about 2% in carcinoma specimens and over 9.5% in benign specimens. In carcinoma specimens, up to 17% of infiltrating lymphocytes were accounted for by a single T-cell clone, compared with more than 1.5% in benign specimens. Fewer T cells were found in urothelial carcinoma specimens than in benign specimens, with medians of roughly 5,600 and 26,000, respectively.

Resected bladder lesions in which urothelial carcinoma was absent were designated as benign (UC-) specimens. At transurethral resection, specimens of the bladder lesions were collected and then stored at -80C. DNA was extracted from bladder specimens collected at transurethral resection. The immunoSEQ assay was used to sequence the CDR3 region of the TCR beta chain. Per the authors' processing: T-cell fraction, clonal dominance and maximum TCR clone frequency were calculated for each specimen. In its TCRdb copy, this immuneACCESS table keeps in-frame sequences only and misses some clones. Where compared with another copy, unresolved V genes explain less than half of these, and the others have no known cause. V and J calls and clone size come straight from that table; D and trimming were deduced from the DNA. Present in this sample are 10,000 to 13,000 clones, 68% of which were seen just once. The biggest ten clones account for 6.5% to 8.5% of the sample.

V is shortened by 2 bases, J by 6 bases, and the region joining them spans 9 bases. CDR1 and CDR2 are drawn from the germline V gene (reference sequence): WNHNN, SYGVQD. CDR3 length: 13 amino acids, cysteine to phenylalanine. Only the CDR3 DNA is retained, 39 bases long and in frame from the first base. Turning to this clone: What this receptor recognizes is not known. Base qualities are not provided; no much larger clone lies one nucleotide away.

The source material was tumor-infiltrating cells from bladder cancer. This sequence originates from a human donor with a benign inflammatory bladder lesion. The chain uses TRBV10-1 and TRBJ2-3, with no reliable assignment of the D segment. The DNA sequence is given as TGCGCCAGCAGTGAGGGACCGTCGGATACGCAGTATTTT. The resulting protein is CASSEGPSDTQYF.